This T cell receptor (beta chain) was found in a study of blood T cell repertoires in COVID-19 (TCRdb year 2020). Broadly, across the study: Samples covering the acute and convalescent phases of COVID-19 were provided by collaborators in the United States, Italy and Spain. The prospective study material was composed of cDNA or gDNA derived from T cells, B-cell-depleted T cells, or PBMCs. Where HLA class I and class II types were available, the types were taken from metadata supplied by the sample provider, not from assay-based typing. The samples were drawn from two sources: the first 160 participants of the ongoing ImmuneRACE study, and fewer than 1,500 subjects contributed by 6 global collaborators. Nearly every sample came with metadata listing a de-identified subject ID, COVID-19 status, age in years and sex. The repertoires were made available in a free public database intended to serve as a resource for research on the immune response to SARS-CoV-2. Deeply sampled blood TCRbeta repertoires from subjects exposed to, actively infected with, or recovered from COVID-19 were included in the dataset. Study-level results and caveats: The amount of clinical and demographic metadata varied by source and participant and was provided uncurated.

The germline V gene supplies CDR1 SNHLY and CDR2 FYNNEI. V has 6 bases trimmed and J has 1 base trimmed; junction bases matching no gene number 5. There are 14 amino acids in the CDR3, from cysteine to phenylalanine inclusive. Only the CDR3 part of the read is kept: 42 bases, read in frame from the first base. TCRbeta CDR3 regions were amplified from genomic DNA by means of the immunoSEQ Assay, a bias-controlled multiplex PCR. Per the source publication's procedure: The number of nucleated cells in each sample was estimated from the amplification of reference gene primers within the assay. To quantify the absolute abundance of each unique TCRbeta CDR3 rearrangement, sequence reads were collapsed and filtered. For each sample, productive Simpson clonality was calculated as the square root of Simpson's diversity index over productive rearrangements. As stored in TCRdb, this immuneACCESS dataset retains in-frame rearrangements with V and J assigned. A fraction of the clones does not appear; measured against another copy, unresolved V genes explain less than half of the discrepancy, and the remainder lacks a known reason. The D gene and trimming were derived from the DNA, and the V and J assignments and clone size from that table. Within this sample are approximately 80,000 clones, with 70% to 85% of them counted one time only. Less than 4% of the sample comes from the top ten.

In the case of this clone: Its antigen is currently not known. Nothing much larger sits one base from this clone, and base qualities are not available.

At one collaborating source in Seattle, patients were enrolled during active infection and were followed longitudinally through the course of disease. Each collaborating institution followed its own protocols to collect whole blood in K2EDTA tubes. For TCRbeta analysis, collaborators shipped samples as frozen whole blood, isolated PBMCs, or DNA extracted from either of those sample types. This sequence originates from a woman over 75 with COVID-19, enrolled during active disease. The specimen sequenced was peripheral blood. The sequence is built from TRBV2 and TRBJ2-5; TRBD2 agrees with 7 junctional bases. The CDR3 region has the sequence CASRTGTTQETQYF. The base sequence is TGTGCCAGCAGGACCGGGACTACCCAAGAGACCCAGTACTTC.